The 24 T cell receptor beta chains presented below share a single source sample, sequenced in a study of OX40 agonist ivuxolimab in advanced cancers. Receptors were amplified or captured by the immunoSEQ multiplex PCR assay. TCRdb retrieved this table from immuneACCESS and kept in-frame rearrangements only. Not all clones are present; in checked studies, unresolved V genes account for under half, and no reason is known for the remainder. Across this sample there are approximately 22,000 clones, with more than 75% seen only once. Under 45% of the sample is held by the ten biggest clonotypes. The sample consisted of CD4+ or CD8+ T cells sorted from blood, taken in a trial of the OX40 agonist ivuxolimab. The receptors originated from an adult with an advanced solid tumor such as melanoma, head and neck, liver or kidney cancer.

The V call is TRBV11-2, the J call TRBJ2-3; D might be TRBD1 (6 bases). The CDR3 is 16 residues long. V was clipped by 5 bases and J by 0 bases, with 15 bases between them. Germline CDR1 reads SGHAT; CDR2 reads FQNNGV. The CDR3 sequence: CASSPRTASSTDTQYF. Here the CDR3 DNA reads TGTGCCAGCAGCCCTCGGACAGCGAGTAGCACAGATACGCAGTATTTT.

CDR3 loop: CASSPGSAGIQYF. The CDR3 coding sequence is TGTGCCAGCAGCCCAGGGTCCGCCGGCATTCAGTACTTC. The chain has TRBV5-5 and TRBJ2-4; maybe TRBD1 (5 bases). This CDR3 region has 13 residues. The V and J ends lost 4 bases and 9 bases respectively, with 14 bases between them. Looked up from germline, CDR1 is SGHKS and CDR2 is YYEKEE (reference sequence).

The V gene is TRBV27, the J gene TRBJ1-5; the match to TRBD1 covers 7 bases. V dropped 5 bases and J dropped 7; count of bases not matched to a gene: 14. The CDR3 has 16 amino acids. The germline gives CDR1 MNHEY, CDR2 SMNVEV (reference sequence). The CDR3 is CASSPTQGEVGQPQHF. The DNA for the CDR3 is TGTGCCAGCAGTCCGACCCAGGGGGAGGTAGGCCAGCCCCAGCATTTT.

This chain uses TRBV2 with TRBJ2-5; no firm D call. Deletions cut 4 bases from V and 5 bases from J, with 11 bases between. The CDR3 has 13 residues. Looked up from germline, CDR1 is SNHLY and CDR2 is FYNNEI. CDR3 sequence: CASSGSFGETQYF. CDR3 bases: TGTGCCAGCAGTGGCTCGTTTGGTGAGACCCAGTACTTC.

CDR3 residues: CASSLPLGNEQYF. The DNA of the CDR3 is TGTGCCAGCAGCCTACCATTGGGGAACGAGCAGTACTTC. The chain couples TRBV7-8 to TRBJ2-7; the D is unclear. There are 13 residues in the CDR3. V lost 5 bases and J 5 bases, leaving 13 bases between the germline ends. CDR1 SGHVS and CDR2 FQNEAQ come from the germline V gene.

The V and J genes are TRBV27 and TRBJ2-3; 13 bases are shared with TRBD2. The germline gives CDR1 MNHEY, CDR2 SMNVEV (reference sequence). This CDR3 has 16 amino acids. V shed 5 bases and J 3 bases; nucleotides not matched to a gene: 5. The CDR3 protein is CASSRTSGGATDTQYF. The CDR3 DNA reads TGTGCCAGCAGTCGTACTAGCGGGGGGGCGACAGATACGCAGTATTTT.

The chain employs TRBV5-8 and TRBJ1-2, with no clear D. CDR1 is SGHTS, CDR2 YDEGEE, per germline. This CDR3 is 14 amino acids long. V lost 0 bases, J lost 4 bases, and 10 bases lay in between. The CDR3 DNA follows: TGTGCCAGCAGCTTGGCCGCGTTGGTCTATGGCTACACCTTC. Residues: CASSLAALVYGYTF.

The V and J genes are TRBV7-9 and TRBJ2-2, with D perhaps being TRBD1 or TRBD2 (6 bases each). V shed 5 bases and J shed 4 bases, with 17 bases lying between them. The CDR3 covers 16 residues. CDR1 is SEHNR and CDR2 is FQNEAQ in the germline V gene (reference sequence). The CDR3 DNA sequence: TGTGCCAGCAGCGCTGGGGGCGGGGAAAGCACCGGGGAGCTGTTTTTT. This sequence encodes CASSAGGGESTGELFF. Full variable domain (remainder filled in from reference TRBV7-9 and TRBJ2-2): DTGVSQNPRHKITKRGQNVTFRCDPISEHNRLYWYRQTLGQGPEFLTYFQNEAQLEKSRLLSDRFSAERPKGSFSTLEIQRTEQGDSAMYLCASSAGGGESTGELFFGEGSRLTVL.

The chain carries TRBV9 and TRBJ2-3, with TRBD2 as a possible D gene (6 bases). The CDR3 is 14 residues long. Trimming took 1 base from V and 2 from J, leaving 8 bases between them. The germline V gene encodes CDR1 SGDLS and CDR2 YYNGEE. The CDR3 DNA follows: TGTGCCAGCAGCGTAAGGGGACTCACAGATACGCAGTATTTT. Its translation: CASSVRGLTDTQYF.

The gene calls are TRBV6-6 and TRBJ1-2, with TRBD1 matching over 9 bases. J gave up 6 bases and V 6 bases, and 5 bases lay outside the gene matches. The CDR3 runs to 13 residues. The germline V gene has CDR1 MNHNY and CDR2 SVGAGI (reference sequence). The CDR3 DNA reads as TGTGCCAGCAGCCTGGGACAGGGAAATGGCTACACCTTC. Its translation: CASSLGQGNGYTF.

The chain uses TRBV9 and TRBJ2-3; no clear D. The germline V and J ends were trimmed by 0 bases and 5 bases, with 4 bases remaining between them. Germline V gives CDR1 SGDLS, CDR2 YYNGEE. There are 12 residues in the CDR3. The CDR3 nucleotides read TGTGCCAGCAGCGTAGACAGAGATACGCAGTATTTT. Protein: CASSVDRDTQYF.

The chain has TRBV25-1 and TRBJ1-4; D gene uncertain. V shed 6 bases and J shed 7 bases, with 9 bases lying between them. CDR3 length equals 12 residues. Germline-derived CDR1 and CDR2 are MGHDK and SYGVNS. The CDR3 DNA sequence: TGTGCCAGCAGGGGAACGGGTGAAAAACTGTTTTTT. It encodes CASRGTGEKLFF.

The J gene is TRBJ1-4, the V gene TRBV7-7; 9 bases fit TRBD1. With V trimmed by 5 bases and J by 4 bases, 2 bases remained unmatched. This CDR3 has 14 residues. CDR1 and CDR2 from the germline V gene are SSHAT and FNYEAQ (reference sequence). CDR3 residues: CASSPTGGNEKLFF. CDR3 DNA sequence: TGTGCCAGCAGCCCGACAGGGGGTAATGAAAAACTGTTTTTT. Full variable domain (outside the CDR3, taken from reference TRBV7-7 and TRBJ1-4): GAGVSQSPRYKVTKRGQDVTLRCDPISSHATLYWYQQALGQGPEFLTYFNYEAQPDKSGLPSDRFSAERPEGSISTLTIQRTEQRDSAMYRCASSPTGGNEKLFFGSGTQLSVL.

This chain links TRBV4-2 with TRBJ2-1, with TRBD1 as a possible D gene (5 bases). V lost 0 bases and J lost 3, with 15 bases in between. There are 17 residues in the CDR3. In germline, CDR1 is LGHNA, CDR2 YNFKEQ. The CDR3 DNA sequence: TGTGCCAGCAGCCAAGACAGGGCCACCACCTACTACAATGAGCAGTTCTTC. As protein: CASSQDRATTYYNEQFF.

This chain connects TRBV5-4 to TRBJ2-7, with D possibly matching TRBD1 (5 bases). CDR3 length: 14 amino acids. V lost 0 bases and J lost 3, with 10 bases in between. Germline V CDR1 and CDR2: SGHNT, YYREEE (reference sequence). DNA for the CDR3: TGTGCCAGCAGCTTGGAGGGGTTTGGCTACGAGCAGTACTTC. As protein: CASSLEGFGYEQYF.

This clone was picked up one time. This chain links TRBV30 with TRBJ1-4; no firm D call. V shed 3 bases and J shed 13 bases, with 12 bases lying between them. Germline V gene lookup returns CDR1 GTSNPN and CDR2 SVGIG (reference sequence). This CDR3 is built from 11 residues. Here the CDR3 DNA reads TGTGCCTGGAGCTTAAAAGGGAGACTGTTTTTT. This gives the protein CAWSLKGRLFF.

The chain has TRBV6-5 and TRBJ1-6; D is possibly TRBD1 (6 bases). V was shortened by 6 bases and J by 8 bases, with 17 bases between the two germline ends. CDR1 and CDR2 (germline): MNHEY, SVGAGI. This CDR3 region has 15 residues. The DNA for the CDR3 is TGTGCCAGCAGCCTCTGGGGGGGCGGGGATTCACCCCTCCACTTT. It specifies CASSLWGGGDSPLHF.

This chain connects TRBV19 to TRBJ2-7; no firm D call. Germline V gene sequence: CDR1 LNHDA, CDR2 SQIVND (reference sequence). Trimming removed 0 bases at V and 3 bases at J, with 6 bases between. This CDR3 is built from 13 residues. The chain's CDR3 is CASSIDPYYEQYF. CDR3 sequence (DNA): TGTGCCAGTAGTATAGATCCCTACTACGAGCAGTACTTC.

The CDR3 coding sequence is TGTGCCAGTAGTCCAGCCGGGACCTCTGGAAACACCATATATTTT. Translating gives CASSPAGTSGNTIYF. The rearrangement links TRBV19 to TRBJ1-3; D perhaps matches TRBD1 (5 bases). Germline V CDR1 and CDR2: LNHDA, SQIVND (reference sequence). This CDR3 contains 15 residues. Between the trimmed V and J ends, which lost 5 bases and 0 bases, there was a span of 11 bases.

The chain joins TRBV29-1 to TRBJ2-5; TRBD1 might be the D (5 bases). The CDR3 has 13 amino acids. V was clipped by 2 bases and J by 2 bases, with 9 bases between them. Germline CDR1 is SQVTM and CDR2 is ANQGSEA. The CDR3 is CSVEFGAQETQYF. CDR3 bases: TGCAGCGTTGAATTTGGGGCTCAAGAGACCCAGTACTTC. Supplemented by reference TRBV29-1 and TRBJ2-5, the full variable domain reads SAVISQKPSRDICQRGTSLTIQCQVDSQVTMMFWYRQQPGQSLTLIATANQGSEATYESGFVIDKFPISRPNLTFSTLTVSNMSPEDSSIYLCSVEFGAQETQYFGPGTRLLVL.

The chain couples TRBV5-6 to TRBJ1-5, with D perhaps matching TRBD1 (6 bases). V lost 0 bases and J lost 9, with 19 bases in between. The CDR3 covers 16 residues. Looked up from germline, CDR1 is SGHDT and CDR2 is YYEEEE. CDR3 protein: CASSLAGGGGQGPQHF. The CDR3 DNA is TGTGCCAGCAGCTTGGCTGGTGGAGGGGGGCAAGGGCCCCAGCATTTT.

This chain uses TRBV7-9 with TRBJ2-3; D is ambiguous. Trimming left V 1 base short and J 2 bases short, with 7 bases between. The CDR3 consists of 14 residues. Germline-derived CDR1 and CDR2 are SEHNR and FQNEAQ (reference sequence). The CDR3, as DNA: TGTGCCAGCAGCTTAGAGCTCCTCACAGATACGCAGTATTTT. This encodes CASSLELLTDTQYF.

The gene calls are TRBV27 and TRBJ2-7; 7 bases map to TRBD2. V trimming: 0 bases; J trimming: 11 bases; junction bases outside the gene matches: 7. The CDR3 consists of 13 residues. The germline V gene encodes CDR1 MNHEY and CDR2 SMNVEV (reference sequence). Here the CDR3 reads CASSLSPPRGEYF. The DNA for the CDR3 is TGTGCCAGCAGTTTATCGCCCCCCCGGGGGGAGTACTTC.

CDR3 protein: CASSPSRGNGELFF. The CDR3 region has the DNA TGTGCCAGCAGCCCTAGCAGGGGGAACGGGGAGCTGTTTTTT. The chain is built from TRBV6-6 and TRBJ2-2; 7 bases fit TRBD1. Trimming took 6 bases from V and 7 from J; bases not matched to a gene: 8. CDR1 and CDR2 (germline): MNHNY, SVGAGI (reference sequence). The CDR3 is 14 amino acids.